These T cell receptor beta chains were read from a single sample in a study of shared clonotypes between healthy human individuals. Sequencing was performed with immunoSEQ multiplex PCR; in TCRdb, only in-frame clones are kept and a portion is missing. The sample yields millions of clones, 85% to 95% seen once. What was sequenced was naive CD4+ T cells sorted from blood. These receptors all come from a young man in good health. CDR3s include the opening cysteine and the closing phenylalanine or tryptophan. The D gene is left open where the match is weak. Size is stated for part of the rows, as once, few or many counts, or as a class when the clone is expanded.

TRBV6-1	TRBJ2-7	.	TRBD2	TGTGCCAGCAGCGGACTAGCGGGGGGTGTGCAGTACTTC	CASSGLAGGVQYF
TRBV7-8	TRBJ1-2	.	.	TGTGCCAGCCGTGAATTCTATGGCTACACCTTC	CASREFYGYTF
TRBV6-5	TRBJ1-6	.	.	TGTGCCAGCAGCCGGGACCTAAATTCACCCCTCCACTTT	CASSRDLNSPLHF
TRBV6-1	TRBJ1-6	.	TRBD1	TGTGCCAGCAGTGGTCAGGGGGGCTCACCCCTCCACTTT	CASSGQGGSPLHF
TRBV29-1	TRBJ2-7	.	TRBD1	TGCAGCGTTCGGAGACAGGGAACCTACGAGCAGTACTTC	CSVRRQGTYEQYF
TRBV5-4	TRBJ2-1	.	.	TGTGCCAGCAGCTCGGATTACGGGGGCAATGAGCAGTTCTTC	CASSSDYGGNEQFF
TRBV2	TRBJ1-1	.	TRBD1	TGTGCCAGCCATTCGACAGGGGGATCGACTGAAGCTTTCTTT	CASHSTGGSTEAFF
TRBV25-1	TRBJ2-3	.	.	TGTGCCAGCAGTCAAAACCCGGGGCTGACGAACACAGATACGCAGTATTTT	CASSQNPGLTNTDTQYF
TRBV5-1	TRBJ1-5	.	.	TGCGCCAGCAGCTTGGAGCAGGGGAGCAATCAGCCCCAGCATTTT	CASSLEQGSNQPQHF
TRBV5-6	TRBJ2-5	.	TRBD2	TGTGCCAGCAGCAACACTAGCGGGAGTAGGAGAGAGACCCGGTACTTC	CASSNTSGSRRETRYF
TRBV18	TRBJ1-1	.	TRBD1	TGTGCCAGCTCACCGGACAGGGGGGACACTGAAGCTTTCTTT	CASSPDRGDTEAFF
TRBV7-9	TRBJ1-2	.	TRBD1	TGTGCCAGCAGCTTAAGGACAGGGGGCTACACCTTC	CASSLRTGGYTF
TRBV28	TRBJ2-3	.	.	TGTGCCAGCAGTCCCGGACTGTCTAGCACAGATACGCAGTATTTT	CASSPGLSSTDTQYF
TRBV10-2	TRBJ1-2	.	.	TGCGCCAGCAGTCAAGGGCAGAGCCACACCTTC	CASSQGQSHTF
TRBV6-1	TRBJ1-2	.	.	TGTGCCAGCAACCCTGGTGTGGGCTACACCTTC	CASNPGVGYTF
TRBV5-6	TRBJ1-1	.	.	TGTGCCAGCAGCTTGCGGGTCCATAACGCTGAAGCTTTCTTT	CASSLRVHNAEAFF
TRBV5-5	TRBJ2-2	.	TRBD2	TGTGCCAGCAGCTTGGCGTTAGCGGGCACCGGGGAGCTGTTTTTT	CASSLALAGTGELFF
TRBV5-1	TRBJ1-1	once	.	TGCGCCAGCAGCCCAAGGGAGCGTAGCCAATCTTTCTTT	CASSPRERSQSFF
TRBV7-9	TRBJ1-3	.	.	TGTGCCAGCAGCTTCGGGCCCTTATCTGGAAACACCATATATTTT	CASSFGPLSGNTIYF
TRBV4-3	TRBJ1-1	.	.	TGCGCCAGCAGTCAAGCGTCCAGGGGAGGCACTGAAGCTTTCTTT	CASSQASRGGTEAFF
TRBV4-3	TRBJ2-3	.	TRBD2	TGCGCCAGCAGCCAAGATGGGGGACTAGCGGGAGCCACTAGCACAGATACGCAGTATTTT	CASSQDGGLAGATSTDTQYF
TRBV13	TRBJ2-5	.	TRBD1	TGTGCCAGCAGCCTCGGGACAGGGAGAGAGACCCAGTACTTC	CASSLGTGRETQYF
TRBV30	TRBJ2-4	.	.	TGTGCCTGGAGTCCGACAGGTCTAGCGACCAAAAACATTCAGTACTTC	CAWSPTGLATKNIQYF
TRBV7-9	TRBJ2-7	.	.	TGTGCCAGCAGCTTAGGCCAGGGATACTACGAGCAGTACTTC	CASSLGQGYYEQYF
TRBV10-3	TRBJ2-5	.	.	TGTGCCATCAGCAGTGGTCTGGGGCTCGTCGAGACCCAGTACTTC	CAISSGLGLVETQYF
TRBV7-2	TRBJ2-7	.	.	TGTGCCAGCAGCCTGAACTACGAGCAGTACTTC	CASSLNYEQYF
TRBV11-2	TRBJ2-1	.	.	TGTGCCAGCAGCTTAGATCTTTGGCAGGGGACTGTATTCTTC	CASSLDLWQGTVFF
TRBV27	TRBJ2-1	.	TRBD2	TGTGCCAGTAAAACTAGCGGGAGGGTCGGTGAGCAGTTCTTC	CASKTSGRVGEQFF
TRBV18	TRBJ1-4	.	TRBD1	TGTGCCAGCTCACTTTCGGACAGGGGAGGAAAACTGTTTTTT	CASSLSDRGGKLFF
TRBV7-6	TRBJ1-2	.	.	TGTGCCAGCACCTGGGGGAGGCACCGCAATCATAACTATGGCTACACCTTC	CASTWGRHRNHNYGYTF
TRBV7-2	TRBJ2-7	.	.	TGTGCCAGCAGCTTAGTGGGGAACAGCCTATCCTACGAGCAGTACTTC	CASSLVGNSLSYEQYF
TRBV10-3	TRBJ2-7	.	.	TGTGCCATCAGTGAAGACCCCTACGAGCAGTACTTC	CAISEDPYEQYF
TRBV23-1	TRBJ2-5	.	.	TGCGCCAGCAGTCAATCAGGGCAGTTCCAAGAGACCCAGTACTTC	CASSQSGQFQETQYF
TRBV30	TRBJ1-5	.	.	TGTGCCTGGGTAGAGGGCAATCAGCCCCAGCATTTT	CAWVEGNQPQHF
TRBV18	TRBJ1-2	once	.	TGTGCCAGCTCACCAGGAGTAGGAGACTATGGCTACACCTTC	CASSPGVGDYGYTF
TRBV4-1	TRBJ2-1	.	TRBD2	TGCGCCAGCAGCCAAGAGCGGACTAGCGGCAACAATGAGCAGTTCTTC	CASSQERTSGNNEQFF
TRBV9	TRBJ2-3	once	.	TGTGCCAGCAGCGTAAAGGCAGGAGATACGCAGTATTTT	CASSVKAGDTQYF
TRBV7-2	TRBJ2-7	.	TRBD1	TGTGCCAGCAGCTTAATGACAGGGGGCTCCTACGAGCAGTACTTC	CASSLMTGGSYEQYF
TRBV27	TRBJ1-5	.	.	TGTGCCAGCAGTGCAAGGGGCAGCTTATCCAATCAGCCCCAGCATTTT	CASSARGSLSNQPQHF
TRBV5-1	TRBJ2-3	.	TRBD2	TGCGCCAGCAGCCAGACTAGCGGGATAATAGCAGATACGCAGTATTTT	CASSQTSGIIADTQYF
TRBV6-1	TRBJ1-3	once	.	TGTGCCAGCAGTGAAGGGACAGTTGCCACCATATATTTT	CASSEGTVATIYF
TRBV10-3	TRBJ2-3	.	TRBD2	TGTGCCATCAGTGGTTCTAGCGGGACTAGCACAGATACGCAGTATTTT	CAISGSSGTSTDTQYF
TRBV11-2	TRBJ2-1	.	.	TGTGCCAGCAGCTTAGATAGCGTGGCCTACAATGAGCAGTTCTTC	CASSLDSVAYNEQFF
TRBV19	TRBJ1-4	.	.	TGTGCCAGTAGTCGGACAGCCGCAACTAATGAAAAACTGTTTTTT	CASSRTAATNEKLFF
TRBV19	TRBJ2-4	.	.	TGTGCCAGTAGTATAGGGAGTGGGTCCAGGTCGAACATTCAGTACTTC	CASSIGSGSRSNIQYF
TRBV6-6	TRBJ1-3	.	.	TGTGCCAGCAGTTATGGTCAACCCGGAAACACCATATATTTT	CASSYGQPGNTIYF
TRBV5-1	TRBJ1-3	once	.	TGCGCCAGCAGCATTGACGGTTGGGGGAACACCATATATTTT	CASSIDGWGNTIYF
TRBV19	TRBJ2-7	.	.	TGTGCCAGTAGCACGGGACCTCTACGTGGGCAGTACTTC	CASSTGPLRGQYF
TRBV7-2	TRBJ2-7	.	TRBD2	TGTGCCAGCAGCTTAAGAGCGGGAGAGCTCGAGCAGTACTTC	CASSLRAGELEQYF
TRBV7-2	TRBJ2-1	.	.	TGTGCCAGCAGCTTATTGACAGGGGCGGGAGGGCCAAATGAGCAGTTCTTC	CASSLLTGAGGPNEQFF